What follows are 27 T cell receptor beta chains derived from one specimen sequenced in a study of cytotoxic CD8 clonotypes in ibrutinib-treated CLL (dated by TCRdb to the early 2020s). Library prep was done by the immunoSEQ multiplex PCR assay. What TCRdb holds here is the immuneACCESS table cut down to in-frame rearrangements. Part of the clones is not present; checked against another copy, under half of the missing clones reflect an unresolved V gene, and the others are unexplained. For this sample the table gives about 16,000 clones, of which about 70% were detected only once. Clones ranked in the top ten supply under 20% of the sample. Sample: PBMCs, taken before ibrutinib treatment. These receptors originate from a human donor with chronic lymphocytic leukemia.

This clone has only a few counts. This chain connects TRBV10-3 to TRBJ2-3; possibly TRBD2 for D (6 bases). This CDR3 has 15 amino acids. V was cut by 3 bases and J by 4 bases, with 14 bases left in between. Germline V gene data show CDR1 as ENHRY and CDR2 as SYGVKD. The CDR3 reads CAISDRGSKSDTQYF. Here the CDR3 DNA reads TGTGCCATCAGTGATCGGGGGAGCAAGTCAGATACGCAGTATTTT.

A few counts support this clone. The chain uses TRBV7-6 and TRBJ2-1; 8 nucleotides line up with TRBD2. With 2 bases clipped from V and 5 bases from J, the junction kept 8 bases outside the gene matches. Germline V gene lookup returns CDR1 SGHVS and CDR2 FNYEAQ. The CDR3 covers 16 residues. DNA for the CDR3: TGTGCCAGCAGCTTACGGGCGGGGGGCGACAACAATGAGCAGTTCTTC. Its protein is CASSLRAGGDNNEQFF.

The chain has TRBV16 and TRBJ2-7, with TRBD1 identical over 9 bases. V lost 2 bases and J lost 6; bases outside the gene matches: 5. The CDR3 totals 14 residues. Germline CDR1 is KGHSY and CDR2 is FQNENV. Written as DNA, the CDR3 is TGTGCCAGCAGCCAACGGGACAGGGAGCGCGAGCAGTACTTC. Translating gives CASSQRDREREQYF.

The chain recombines TRBV9 with TRBJ1-3; no clear D. Germline loops: CDR1 SGDLS, CDR2 YYNGEE. This CDR3 spans 16 amino acids. V was trimmed by 0 bases and J by 4 bases, leaving 14 bases between them. DNA of the CDR3: TGTGCCAGCAGCGTAGATGCACCAACAATAGGAAACACCATATATTTT. Protein: CASSVDAPTIGNTIYF.

The chain has TRBV12-5 and TRBJ1-1, with 10 bases fitting TRBD1. From germline, CDR1 is LGHNT and CDR2 FRNRAP. The CDR3 covers 14 residues. Trimming took 5 bases from V and 3 from J; bases not matched to a gene: 3. The CDR3 region is CASGRQGADTEAFF. The CDR3 nucleotides are TGTGCTAGTGGTCGACAGGGGGCTGACACTGAAGCTTTCTTT.

V usage is TRBV5-5 and J usage is TRBJ1-2; possible D gene TRBD1, 6 bases. Deletions cut 4 bases from V and 1 base from J, with 14 bases between. The CDR3 is made up of 15 amino acids. CDR1 is SGHKS, CDR2 YYEKEE, per germline (reference sequence). This CDR3 is CASSQWTEDNYGYTF. The CDR3, as DNA: TGTGCCAGCAGCCAGTGGACAGAGGATAACTATGGCTACACCTTC.

About this clone: Other DNA sequences within the sample encode an identical CDR3. The chain carries TRBV5-1 and TRBJ2-5; 9 bases line up with TRBD2. Germline CDR1 is SGHRS and CDR2 is YFSETQ. V lost 0 bases and J lost 4; bases outside the gene matches: 4. This CDR3 contains 15 residues. The CDR3 sequence: CASSLGRGGSETQYF. CDR3 bases: TGCGCCAGCAGCTTGGGGCGGGGGGGCTCAGAGACCCAGTACTTC.

The rearrangement uses TRBV25-1 and TRBJ2-2, with D possibly TRBD2 on 5 matching bases. This CDR3 spans 15 amino acids. Trimming stripped 8 bases from V and 2 bases from J, with 15 bases between. Germline loops: CDR1 MGHDK, CDR2 SYGVNS. The CDR3 DNA follows: TGTGCCAGCCTTGGCGGGCTACAAAACACCGGGGAGCTGTTTTTT. Its protein product is CASLGGLQNTGELFF. The variable domain in full, completed from reference TRBV25-1 and TRBJ2-2, reads EADIYQTPRYLVIGTGKKITLECSQTMGHDKMYWYQQDPGMELHLIHYSYGVNSTEKGDLSSESTVSRIRTEHFPLTLESARPSHTSQYLCASLGGLQNTGELFFGEGSRLTVL.

V usage is TRBV4-1 and J usage is TRBJ1-3, with 8 positions matching TRBD1. This CDR3 region has 16 residues. Germline lookup yields CDR1 MGHRA and CDR2 YSYEKL. Losses at the gene ends were 0 bases for V and 2 bases for J; bases not matched to a gene: 3. CDR3 coding DNA: TGCGCCAGCAGCCAAGAGGGCAGGGGGCCTGGAAACACCATATATTTT. Amino acid sequence: CASSQEGRGPGNTIYF.

In DNA form, the CDR3 reads TGTGCCAGTAGTGGGGGGAAACTGGAGACCCAGTACTTC. The encoded protein is CASSGGKLETQYF. This chain uses TRBV19 with TRBJ2-5; TRBD2 is a possible D gene (6 bases). Germline V gene lookup returns CDR1 LNHDA and CDR2 SQIVND (reference sequence). The V end was cut by 5 bases, the J end by 5 bases, with 12 bases between. This CDR3 has 13 amino acids.

The chain couples TRBV4-3 to TRBJ1-4, with 10 bases lining up with TRBD1. The CDR3 is 14 residues long. The junction had 1 base not matched to a gene; V was cut back by 4 bases and J by 5 bases. CDR1 and CDR2 from the germline V gene are LGHNA and YSLEER. CDR3 amino acids: CASSPGQGNEKLFF. Here the CDR3 DNA reads TGCGCCAGCAGCCCGGGACAGGGGAATGAAAAACTGTTTTTT.

This clone was seen a handful of times. This CDR3 reads CATSRGAGDTGELFF. The CDR3 DNA sequence: TGTGCCACCAGCAGAGGAGCGGGGGACACCGGGGAGCTGTTTTTT. The chain links TRBV15 to TRBJ2-2; TRBD2 aligns across 8 bases. This CDR3 contains 15 residues. Germline trimming cut 1 base from V and 3 bases from J; bases unmatched to any gene: 1. Germline lookup yields CDR1 LNHNV and CDR2 YYDKDF (reference sequence).

This clone has just a few counts. In nucleotides, the CDR3 is TGTGCCAGCAGCCGACAGGGTGGCCTCTATGGCTACACCTTC. Its translation is CASSRQGGLYGYTF. The rearrangement uses TRBV7-9 and TRBJ1-2; 7 nucleotides align to TRBD1. Germline V gene sequence: CDR1 SEHNR, CDR2 FQNEAQ (reference sequence). Trimming cost V 5 bases and J 4 bases; bases outside gene matches: 7. The CDR3 spans 14 residues.

The chain uses TRBV25-1 and TRBJ2-2; 8 nucleotides align to TRBD1. V trimming: 3 bases; J trimming: 5 bases; junction bases outside the gene matches: 5. The CDR3 is 15 residues long. Germline V gene sequence: CDR1 MGHDK, CDR2 SYGVNS. In nucleotides, the CDR3 is TGTGCCAGCAGTGACCAGGACAGGGTTACCGGGGAGCTGTTTTTT. This codes for CASSDQDRVTGELFF. The entire variable domain, with the rest obtained from reference TRBV25-1 and TRBJ2-2, is as follows: EADIYQTPRYLVIGTGKKITLECSQTMGHDKMYWYQQDPGMELHLIHYSYGVNSTEKGDLSSESTVSRIRTEHFPLTLESARPSHTSQYLCASSDQDRVTGELFFGEGSRLTVL.

DNA for the CDR3: TGTGCCAGCAGCCAAGATCGGCTAGCGGGAATATACAATGAGCAGTTCTTC. This sequence encodes CASSQDRLAGIYNEQFF. V usage is TRBV4-2 and J usage is TRBJ2-1; 9 nucleotides match TRBD2. Germline CDR1 is LGHNA and CDR2 is YNFKEQ. CDR3 length equals 17 residues. V was clipped by 0 bases and J by 4 bases; unmatched bases: 7.

J is TRBJ2-7 and V is TRBV14; 7 bases line up with TRBD1. There are 13 residues in the CDR3. The V and J ends lost 1 base and 6 bases, in that order; junction bases with no gene match: 3. The V gene's germline CDR1 is SGHDN and CDR2 FVKESK. For the CDR3, the DNA is TGTGCCAGCAGCCAAGGGACAGGCCTCGAGCAGTACTTC. Translated: CASSQGTGLEQYF.

CDR3 amino acids: CASSFRLAGANEQFF. The CDR3 coding sequence is TGTGCCAGCAGCTTCCGACTAGCGGGGGCAAATGAGCAGTTCTTC. This chain joins TRBV7-9 and TRBJ2-1; 12 bases are shared with TRBD2. Germline CDR1 reads SEHNR; CDR2 reads FQNEAQ (reference sequence). The trim removed 3 bases at V and 7 bases at J, leaving 4 bases unmatched. The CDR3 spans 15 residues. Looking up the rest from reference TRBV7-9 and TRBJ2-1 gives the full variable domain: DTGVSQNPRHKITKRGQNVTFRCDPISEHNRLYWYRQTLGQGPEFLTYFQNEAQLEKSRLLSDRFSAERPKGSFSTLEIQRTEQGDSAMYLCASSFRLAGANEQFFGPGTRLTVL.

The chain's CDR3 is CSVVDRAPMNTEAFF. In nucleotides, the CDR3 is TGCAGCGTTGTGGACAGGGCACCAATGAACACTGAAGCTTTCTTT. The chain has TRBV29-1 and TRBJ1-1; 8 bases line up with TRBD1. Germline lookup yields CDR1 SQVTM and CDR2 ANQGSEA. This CDR3 has 15 residues. The ends lost 4 bases at V and 0 bases at J; junction bases unmatched: 7. Drawing the rest from reference TRBV29-1 and TRBJ1-1, the complete variable domain is SAVISQKPSRDICQRGTSLTIQCQVDSQVTMMFWYRQQPGQSLTLIATANQGSEATYESGFVIDKFPISRPNLTFSTLTVSNMSPEDSSIYLCSVVDRAPMNTEAFFGQGTRLTVV.

The chain combines TRBV5-1 with TRBJ2-5, with 10 bases aligning to TRBD2. Trimming cost V 8 bases and J 3 bases; bases outside gene matches: 10. Germline values: CDR1 SGHRS, CDR2 YFSETQ. The CDR3 has 15 residues. The CDR3: CASTPQRGGEETQYF. Written as DNA, the CDR3 is TGCGCCAGTACCCCTCAGCGGGGGGGCGAAGAGACCCAGTACTTC.

V and J are TRBV7-2 and TRBJ2-5; no definite D call. This CDR3 spans 15 amino acids. V was clipped by 3 bases and J by 4 bases, with 15 bases between them. Germline assignment: CDR1 SGHTA and CDR2 FQGNSA. CDR3 loop: CASSFSARIGETQYF. DNA of the CDR3: TGTGCCAGCAGCTTTTCGGCCCGGATAGGAGAGACCCAGTACTTC.

This clone was seen more than once but under ten times. Written as DNA, the CDR3 is TGCAGCGTGTACGGGAACTATGGCTACACCTTC. It yields the protein CSVYGNYGYTF. The rearrangement links TRBV29-1 to TRBJ1-2; no definite D call. V was trimmed by 6 bases and J by 2 bases, leaving 7 bases between them. The CDR3 totals 11 residues. In germline, CDR1 is SQVTM, CDR2 ANQGSEA.

This chain connects TRBV21-1 to TRBJ2-7; no DNA check was done on the table's D call, TRBD1. TRBV21-1 is a recognized pseudogene. The CDR3 has 14 residues. This CDR3 is CASSGSGGSCEQYF. CDR3 nucleotides: TGTGCCAGCAGCGGATCAGGTGGGTCTTGCGAGCAGTACTTC.

The chain employs TRBV7-2 and TRBJ1-3; TRBD1 matches 7 bases. Trimming cost V 5 bases and J 2 bases; bases outside gene matches: 0. CDR1 is SGHTA, CDR2 FQGNSA, per germline. The CDR3 contains 13 residues. The DNA for the CDR3 is TGTGCCAGCAGCACAGGGGCTGGAAACACCATATATTTT. Residues: CASSTGAGNTIYF.

The chain recombines TRBV5-4 with TRBJ2-4; TRBD1 matches at 7 bases. Unmatched junction bases numbered 9, after V lost 5 bases and J lost 4 bases. CDR1 SGHNT and CDR2 YYREEE come from the germline V gene (reference sequence). The CDR3 is made up of 15 amino acids. The CDR3 protein is CASRHDREGKNIQYF. The CDR3 coding sequence is TGTGCCAGCAGACACGACAGGGAAGGAAAAAACATTCAGTACTTC.

The rearrangement joins TRBV2 to TRBJ1-5; D is unresolved. Trimming removed 4 bases from V and 0 bases from J, with 7 bases in between. This CDR3 contains 14 residues. CDR1 SNHLY and CDR2 FYNNEI come from the germline V gene. CDR3 in amino acids: CASSAGHSNQPQHF. In DNA form, the CDR3 reads TGTGCCAGCAGTGCGGGCCATAGCAATCAGCCCCAGCATTTT.

A few counts support this clone. The chain has TRBV25-1 and TRBJ2-7; D uncertain. The germline V gene encodes CDR1 MGHDK and CDR2 SYGVNS. CDR3 size: 14 residues. Trimming stripped 3 bases from V and 6 bases from J, with 15 bases between. The CDR3 DNA is TGTGCCAGCAGTGAGACATCCCTCCAGGCCGAGCAGTACTTC. This codes for CASSETSLQAEQYF.

V usage is TRBV5-4 and J usage is TRBJ2-5, with TRBD2 identical over 10 bases. Germline values: CDR1 SGHNT, CDR2 YYREEE (reference sequence). CDR3 length: 16 amino acids. V lost 4 bases, J lost 8 bases, and 14 bases stayed unmatched. The CDR3 protein is CASSVLSGGRKKTQYF. CDR3 nucleotide sequence: TGTGCCAGCAGCGTACTTAGCGGGGGGCGCAAGAAAACCCAGTACTTC.